These 25 T cell receptor beta chains were all obtained from the same sample, sequenced in a study of regulatory T cells in long-lasting Graves disease. Construction of TCR beta libraries relied on iRepertoire HTBI primers and on Arm-PCR targeting CDR3 regions. TCRdb reprocessed the multiplex PCR reads with MiXCR, giving one entry per CDR3 protein. The sample shows approximately 470,000 distinct CDR3 sequences, 20% to 25% of them seen only once. Noted time point: persistent/refractory GD, antithyroid drugs over 5 years with positive TRAb. The authors made the TCR library using RNA they extracted from PBMCs. This sample comprised peripheral blood mononuclear cells (PBMCs), obtained when the disease was refractory, from a patient treated with antithyroid drugs. Source of these receptors: a female donor with Graves disease.

The chain is built from TRBV6-2 or TRBV6-3 and TRBJ2-7; a weak D match, TRBD1 (6 bases). V was trimmed by 5 bases and J by 1 base, leaving 12 bases between them. Germline assignment: CDR1 MNHEY and CDR2 SVGEGT. CDR3 length equals 14 residues. The CDR3 sequence is CASSAYRESYEQYF. CDR3 coding DNA: TGTGCCAGCAGTGCTTACAGGGAATCCTACGAGCAGTACTTC.

The rearrangement links TRBV29-1 to TRBJ1-1; D is ambiguous. V was pared by 4 bases and J by 0 bases, with 9 bases between. Germline loops: CDR1 SQVTM, CDR2 ANQGSEA. CDR3 length: 13 amino acids. CDR3 region: CSVVQVMNTEAFF. CDR3 sequence (DNA): TGCAGCGTTGTTCAGGTAATGAACACTGAAGCTTTCTTT.

There are many counts of this clonotype. This sequence joins TRBV3-1 and TRBJ1-4, with unresolved D. Germline V lookup: CDR1 LGHDT, CDR2 YNNKEL (reference sequence). Deletions cut 1 base from V and 12 bases from J, with 24 bases between. This CDR3 has 17 residues. CDR3 in DNA: TGTGCCAGCAGCCAAGGCAAAAAGGGAATTCACGAATGGGAACTGTTTTTT. Translation gives CASSQGKKGIHEWELFF.

This clonotype came up many times. The genes are TRBV20-1 and TRBJ2-7; 8 bases match TRBD2. Germline V gives CDR1 DFQATT, CDR2 SNEGSKA (reference sequence). This CDR3 has 14 residues. J gave up 2 bases and V 1 base, and 4 bases lay outside the gene matches. The chain's CDR3 is CSARGTSSTYEQYF. In DNA form, the CDR3 reads TGCAGTGCTAGAGGGACTAGCAGCACCTACGAGCAGTACTTC.

V gene TRBV6-1 combines with J gene TRBJ2-2, with 15 bases matching TRBD2. Germline CDR1 and CDR2: MNHNS and SASEGT. The CDR3 spans 16 residues. Trimming at V came to 9 bases and at J to 3 bases, leaving 5 bases not matched to a gene. CDR3 protein: CASGLAGGPDTGELFF. The CDR3 nucleotides read TGTGCCAGTGGACTAGCGGGAGGGCCCGACACCGGGGAGCTGTTTTTT.

The V call is TRBV6-2 or TRBV6-3, the J call TRBJ1-2; D remains ambiguous. Trimming pared 2 bases from V and 7 bases from J, leaving 8 bases between. This CDR3 region has 12 residues. Germline V CDR1 and CDR2: MNHEY, SVGEGT. CDR3 loop: CASSYPDGGYTF. The CDR3, as DNA: TGTGCCAGCAGTTACCCGGACGGTGGCTACACCTTC.

The V gene is TRBV5-1, the J gene TRBJ2-2, with 13 positions matching TRBD2. The ends lost 4 bases at V and 2 bases at J; junction bases unmatched: 2. The CDR3 runs 16 residues. Germline CDR1 is SGHRS and CDR2 is YFSETQ. This CDR3 reads CASSTGLAGNTGELFF. The CDR3 coding sequence is TGCGCCAGCAGCACGGGACTAGCGGGAAACACCGGGGAGCTGTTTTTT.

This clonotype came up a few times. The chain links TRBV18 to TRBJ2-3, with 9 bases lining up with TRBD2. J gave up 0 bases and V 5 bases, and 6 bases lay outside the gene matches. The CDR3 is made up of 16 amino acids. CDR1 and CDR2 (germline): KGHSH, LQKENI. The CDR3 nucleotides read TGTGCCAGCTCAACGACTAGCGGCATTAGCACAGATACGCAGTATTTT. Amino acid sequence: CASSTTSGISTDTQYF. The complete variable domain, with remaining parts taken from reference TRBV18 and TRBJ2-3, reads NAGVMQNPRHLVRRRGQEARLRCSPMKGHSHVYWYRQLPEEGLKFMVYLQKENIIDESGMPKERFSAEFPKEGPSILRIQQVVRGDSAAYFCASSTTSGISTDTQYFGPGTRLTVL.

This clonotype was seen ten or more times. The chain has TRBV20-1 and TRBJ1-5; D not certain. CDR1 DFQATT and CDR2 SNEGSKA come from the germline V gene (reference sequence). The CDR3 consists of 13 residues. V lost 4 bases to trimming and J lost 7 bases, with 14 bases between them. CDR3 protein: CSAIDITNQPQHF. The CDR3 nucleotides are TGCAGTGCTATCGATATTACGAACCAGCCCCAGCATTTT.

This clonotype was recorded many times. The gene calls are TRBV2 and TRBJ1-2; a possible D gene is TRBD1 (5 bases). The CDR3 length is 15 residues. V dropped 3 bases and J dropped 5 bases, with 16 bases sitting between them. Germline V gives CDR1 SNHLY, CDR2 FYNNEI. CDR3 in DNA: TGTGCCAGCAGTGAGCTGGCAGGGCGCGGGTATGGCTACACCTTC. It is translated as CASSELAGRGYGYTF.

This clonotype was counted many times. This chain uses TRBV28 with TRBJ1-1; a possible D gene is TRBD1 (5 bases). The CDR3 is made up of 12 amino acids. V lost 3 bases and J lost 3, with 5 bases in between. Germline CDR1 MDHEN, CDR2 SYDVKM. The CDR3 here is CASSLGHTEAFF. CDR3 in DNA: TGTGCCAGCAGTTTGGGGCACACTGAAGCTTTCTTT.

This clonotype appeared a few times. This chain links TRBV4-3 with TRBJ1-5; D unresolved. From germline, CDR1 is LGHNA and CDR2 YSLEER. This CDR3 spans 15 amino acids. The V gene lost 0 bases and the J gene lost 4 bases, with 10 bases spanning the gap. The CDR3 nucleotides are TGCGCCAGCAGCCAAGAATGGACGGTTAATCAGCCCCAGCATTTT. Translated, it gives CASSQEWTVNQPQHF.

This clonotype was recorded a few times. The chain combines TRBV9 with TRBJ2-2; D possibly corresponds to TRBD2 (6 bases). CDR3 length: 17 residues. Trimming pared 3 bases from V and 4 bases from J, leaving 19 bases between. Germline CDR1 reads SGDLS; CDR2 reads YYNGEE. Here the CDR3 DNA reads TGTGCCAGCAGCGCCTACTCTAGAGGAGGGGTCACCGGGGAGCTGTTTTTT. Translation gives CASSAYSRGGVTGELFF.

This clonotype has just a few counts. CDR3 in amino acids: CASSDGHLGSTRAEQYF. The CDR3 DNA reads TGTGCCAGTAGCGACGGACATCTCGGGTCAACAAGGGCCGAGCAGTACTTC. V usage is TRBV19 and J usage is TRBJ2-7; D is perhaps TRBD1 (5 bases). CDR1 is LNHDA and CDR2 is SQIVND in the germline V gene (reference sequence). The germline V and J ends were trimmed by 6 bases and 6 bases, with 27 bases remaining between them. CDR3 size: 17 residues.

This clonotype came up many times. This sequence joins TRBV6-1 and TRBJ1-1; D possibly corresponds to TRBD1 (5 bases). Germline V gene data show CDR1 as MNHNS and CDR2 as SASEGT. CDR3 size: 13 residues. V dropped 8 bases and J dropped 4 bases, with 14 bases sitting between them. DNA of the CDR3: TGTGCCAGCGTCCAAAGGAGGGGCACTGAAGCTTTCTTT. Protein product: CASVQRRGTEAFF.

This clonotype was seen ten or more times. This chain joins TRBV6-1 and TRBJ1-1; perhaps TRBD1 as D (5 bases). This CDR3 spans 15 amino acids. Trimming took 5 bases from V and 0 from J, leaving 13 bases between them. Germline V gene lookup returns CDR1 MNHNS and CDR2 SASEGT. The CDR3 sequence: CASSPRRGMNTEAFF. CDR3 coding DNA: TGTGCCAGCAGTCCTCGGAGGGGAATGAACACTGAAGCTTTCTTT.

This sequence joins TRBV29-1 and TRBJ2-7; 7 bases line up with TRBD2. V shed 3 bases, J shed 5 bases, and the junction held 7 bases outside the gene matches. The CDR3 runs 13 residues. Germline V gives CDR1 SQVTM, CDR2 ANQGSEA. The CDR3 is CSVDTSERDEQYF. The CDR3, as DNA: TGCAGCGTTGATACTAGCGAACGTGACGAGCAGTACTTC.

This clonotype was seen a handful of times. A much bigger clone sits one base away, suggesting this may be a read error. The V gene is TRBV2, the J gene TRBJ2-5; possible D gene TRBD2, 5 bases. Trimming took off 0 bases at V and 1 base at J, with 6 bases between the two ends. Germline CDR1 and CDR2: SNHLY and FYNNEI. The CDR3 runs to 14 residues. CDR3 bases: TGTGCCAGCAGTGAAGCGGCGGGCCAAGAGACCCAGTACTTC. Protein: CASSEAAGQETQYF.

The chain carries TRBV30 and TRBJ2-7; TRBD2 might be the D (7 bases). Deletions cut 2 bases from V and 1 base from J, with 15 bases between. CDR3 size: 15 residues. The germline gives CDR1 GTSNPN, CDR2 SVGIG (reference sequence). CDR3 in amino acids: CAWSFRRGRSYEQYF. Here the CDR3 DNA reads TGTGCCTGGAGTTTCCGGCGGGGGCGATCCTACGAGCAGTACTTC.

A remark on this clonotype: A clone one base away is much larger, so this may be a read error. Because it lacks the conserved phenylalanine or tryptophan at the end, this CDR3 is likely a read error. The chain recombines TRBV15 with TRBJ1-5; D may be TRBD1 (5 bases). Germline assignment: CDR1 LNHNV and CDR2 YYDKDF (reference sequence). V was shortened by 0 bases and J by 1 base, with 13 bases between the two germline ends. The CDR3 contains 17 residues. The DNA of the CDR3 is TGTGCCACCAGCAGAGATCGAAGCCGGGACAGCAATCAGCCCCAGCATCTT. Protein product: CATSRDRSRDSNQPQHL.

This clonotype was found many times. CDR3 DNA sequence: TGTGCCAGCAGCTCGGAGAGGACTAGCGGGAGCTACGAGCAGTACTTC. Amino acid sequence: CASSSERTSGSYEQYF. The V gene is TRBV11-1, the J gene TRBJ2-7; 13 positions match TRBD2. CDR1 SGHAT and CDR2 FQDESV come from the germline V gene (reference sequence). This CDR3 has 16 amino acids. V shed 4 bases, J shed 3 bases, and the junction held 6 bases outside the gene matches.

As concerns this clonotype: A much more abundant neighbour one base away suggests this may be a read error. The chain links TRBV28 to TRBJ2-7; TRBD1 matches 10 bases. CDR1 and CDR2 from the germline V gene are MDHEN and SYDVKM. This CDR3 comprises 14 residues. The CDR3 is CASSIGQGGDERYF. As DNA, the CDR3 is TGTGCCAGCAGTATCGGACAGGGGGGTGACGAGCGGTACTTC.

The chain recombines TRBV9 with TRBJ2-2, with 8 positions matching TRBD2. Germline CDR1 and CDR2: SGDLS and YYNGEE. This CDR3 contains 16 residues. Trimming removed 7 bases from V and 5 bases from J; junction bases left unmatched: 13. The CDR3 sequence is CASGPFAGGATGELFF. The CDR3 nucleotides read TGTGCCAGCGGGCCTTTTGCGGGAGGCGCTACCGGGGAGCTGTTTTTT.

Concerning this clonotype itself: It may be a read error: a sequence one base away is much more abundant. The chain links TRBV6-9 to TRBJ1-6, with a tentative D call TRBD1 (5 bases). The CDR3 sequence is 16 residues long. The germline V gene has CDR1 MNHGY and CDR2 SVAAGI. CDR3 residues: CASSSGRSSYNSPPHF. CDR3 bases: TGTGCCAGCAGTTCGGGGCGTTCCTCCTATAATTCACCCCCCCACTTT.

This clonotype was observed a few times. This chain links TRBV9 with TRBJ2-7; 15 bases map to TRBD2. Germline values: CDR1 SGDLS, CDR2 YYNGEE. The CDR3 has 18 residues. With V trimmed by 5 bases and J by 6 bases, 15 bases remained unmatched. In DNA form, the CDR3 reads TGTGCCAGCAGTCCGTTTCTGGGGGGACTAGCGGGAGGCAGCGAGCAGTACTTC. It is translated as CASSPFLGGLAGGSEQYF.